This T cell receptor beta chain was observed in a study of T cells in localized non-small cell lung cancer. Study-wide points: Within adjacent lung there appeared a median around 55 of the top 100 tumor clones. Higher T cell density in the blood was associated with longer overall survival, whereas higher adjacent-lung clonality associated with shorter survival. Tumor showed lower T cell clonality than uninvolved adjacent lung, where it was highest.

This clone was counted a few times. Its antigen is not known. The data were produced by immunoSEQ multiplex PCR, yet TCRdb's version contains in-frame clones alone and is incomplete. The data contain about 3,300 clones, approximately 34% of them singletons. The J segment lost 6 bases and the V segment lost 5 bases, leaving 13 bases of the junction unmatched. Germline V CDR1 and CDR2: SGHNT, YENEEA. CDR3 length: 16 amino acids. V usage is TRBV11-3 and J usage is TRBJ2-4; 7 positions match TRBD1. The TCR comes from a female donor at least 60 years old with stage I lung adenocarcinoma. Specimen: lung tumor tissue, collected before any cancer treatment. The chain's CDR3 is CASSADRRERGNIQYF. The CDR3, as DNA: TGTGCCAGCAGCGCGGACAGGCGAGAGAGAGGAAACATTCAGTACTTC.